Shown below are 16 T cell receptor beta chains from a single sample sequenced in a study of CD8 T cells in ankylosing spondylitis. TCRdb redid the calling of the 5' RACE reads with MiXCR, one entry per CDR3 protein. The sample consists of 300,000 to 400,000 distinct CDR3 sequences, over 12% of them appearing once. Sequencing used blood, either unsorted or a sorted T cell fraction (not recorded which). Receptors originate from a male donor with ankylosing spondylitis or in good health (not recorded which).

This clonotype was seen a handful of times. J is TRBJ2-1 and V is TRBV4-1, with D perhaps matching TRBD1 (6 bases). Deletions cut 3 bases from V and 6 bases from J, with 9 bases between. The CDR3 is made up of 13 amino acids. The germline CDR1 and CDR2 sequences are MGHRA and YSYEKL. For the CDR3, the DNA is TGCGCCAGCAGCCATCACAGGGCCAATGAGCAGTTCTTC. Translation gives CASSHHRANEQFF.

This clonotype occurred a few times. This chain links TRBV11-1 with TRBJ1-5; possibly TRBD1 for D (5 bases). Between the trimmed V and J ends, which lost 3 bases and 4 bases, there was a span of 22 bases. Germline V gene data show CDR1 as SGHAT and CDR2 as FQDESV (reference sequence). The CDR3 extends over 18 amino acids. The CDR3 reads CASSFAGRTPGPNQPQHF. Written as DNA, the CDR3 is TGTGCCAGCAGCTTCGCCGGGCGGACCCCGGGGCCAAATCAGCCCCAGCATTTT.

The genes are TRBV5-1 and TRBJ2-2; tentatively, D is TRBD2 (5 bases). The V gene's germline CDR1 is SGHRS and CDR2 YFSETQ. Between the trimmed V and J ends, which lost 5 bases and 5 bases, there was a span of 16 bases. This CDR3 has 15 amino acids. The CDR3, as DNA: TGCGCCAGCAGTGCACGGGAAGCGAGAACCGGGGAGCTGTTTTTT. Its translation: CASSAREARTGELFF.

This clonotype was counted only a few times. This chain links TRBV5-1 with TRBJ2-2, with 9 bases fitting TRBD1. The CDR3 consists of 17 residues. CDR1 is SGHRS, CDR2 YFSETQ, per germline. With 0 bases clipped from V and 6 bases from J, the junction kept 9 bases outside the gene matches. The CDR3 DNA follows: TGCGCCAGCAGCTTGGCGGCGGGACAGGGACTATCCGGGGAGCTGTTTTTT. Translating it yields CASSLAAGQGLSGELFF.

This clonotype has just a few counts. The rearrangement uses TRBV5-1 and TRBJ2-3; the match to TRBD2 covers 7 bases. Trimming cost V 0 bases and J 2 bases; bases outside gene matches: 6. CDR3 length: 16 amino acids. Germline CDR1 is SGHRS and CDR2 is YFSETQ. In DNA, the CDR3 is TGCGCCAGCAGCTTGGCCCCGGGACTACCCACAGATACGCAGTATTTT. This translates into CASSLAPGLPTDTQYF. The entire variable domain, with the rest obtained from reference TRBV5-1 and TRBJ2-3, is as follows: KAGVTQTPRYLIKTRGQQVTLSCSPISGHRSVSWYQQTPGQGLQFLFEYFSETQRNKGNFPGRFSGRQFSNSRSEMNVSTLELGDSALYLCASSLAPGLPTDTQYFGPGTRLTVL.

The chain is built from TRBV5-6 and TRBJ1-3; D unclear. Germline CDR1 reads SGHDT; CDR2 reads YYEEEE. The CDR3 is 15 residues long. V shed 0 bases and J shed 0 bases, with 7 bases lying between them. CDR3 sequence (DNA): TGTGCCAGCAGCTTGGGGCATTTCTCTGGAAACACCATATATTTT. It yields the protein CASSLGHFSGNTIYF.

The rearrangement links TRBV10-1 to TRBJ2-3; TRBD1 might be the D (5 bases). The CDR3 is made up of 13 amino acids. The germline CDR1 and CDR2 sequences are WNHNN and SYGVQD (reference sequence). Trimming removed 5 bases at V and 2 bases at J, with 8 bases between. CDR3 coding DNA: TGCGCCAGCAGTCGACAGATCACAGATACGCAGTATTTT. It encodes CASSRQITDTQYF.

This chain links TRBV5-1 with TRBJ2-3; D unclear. Germline V gene lookup returns CDR1 SGHRS and CDR2 YFSETQ. V dropped 7 bases and J dropped 2 bases, with 11 bases sitting between them. CDR3 length equals 13 residues. CDR3 protein: CASQVLDTDTQYF. The CDR3 DNA is TGCGCCAGCCAGGTGCTAGACACAGATACGCAGTATTTT.

This clonotype was seen ten or more times. CDR3 sequence reads: CSADFSYNEQFF. The CDR3 DNA reads as TGCAGCGCGGACTTCTCCTACAATGAGCAGTTCTTC. The chain is built from TRBV29-1 and TRBJ2-1; D is possibly TRBD2 (5 bases). V dropped 7 bases and J dropped 0 bases, with 7 bases sitting between them. Per the germline V gene, CDR1 is SQVTM and CDR2 is ANQGSEA. CDR3 length: 12 amino acids.

This clonotype was counted many times. V usage is TRBV12-3 or TRBV12-4 and J usage is TRBJ2-7, with 7 positions matching TRBD2. CDR3 length: 14 residues. V lost 7 bases, J lost 6 bases, and 12 bases stayed unmatched. CDR3 amino acids: CASNPWGGIFEQYF. The CDR3 DNA is TGTGCCAGCAACCCTTGGGGGGGGATATTCGAGCAGTACTTC.

The table lists this clonotype with a few counts. The J gene is TRBJ2-4, the V gene TRBV3-1, with TRBD2 matching 8 bases. Germline V lookup: CDR1 LGHDT, CDR2 YNNKEL (reference sequence). This CDR3 region has 15 residues. The ends lost 0 bases at V and 6 bases at J; junction bases unmatched: 4. CDR3 amino acids: CASSQDISGGNIQYF. The CDR3 DNA reads as TGTGCCAGCAGCCAAGACATCAGCGGGGGAAACATTCAGTACTTC.

The chain links TRBV3-1 to TRBJ2-1; D is possibly TRBD1 (5 bases). CDR1 is LGHDT, CDR2 YNNKEL, per germline (reference sequence). This CDR3 is 15 amino acids long. V was pared by 0 bases and J by 2 bases, with 8 bases between. CDR3 bases: TGTGCCAGCAGCCAAGAAGGGGCCCCCTACAATGAGCAGTTCTTC. Its translation is CASSQEGAPYNEQFF.

The V and J genes are TRBV2 and TRBJ2-2; 7 bases fit TRBD2. The CDR3 extends over 14 amino acids. Germline trimming cut 6 bases from V and 3 bases from J; bases unmatched to any gene: 4. Germline values: CDR1 SNHLY, CDR2 FYNNEI. The CDR3 region is CASRASGDTGELFF. The DNA for the CDR3 is TGTGCCAGCAGAGCTAGCGGAGACACCGGGGAGCTGTTTTTT.

The V and J genes are TRBV3-1 and TRBJ2-7; D gene unclear. Trimming removed 0 bases at V and 6 bases at J, with 3 bases between. Germline V gives CDR1 LGHDT, CDR2 YNNKEL (reference sequence). This CDR3 has 11 residues. CDR3 DNA: TGTGCCAGCAGCCAAGAGGGCGAGCAGTACTTC. This sequence encodes CASSQEGEQYF.

The chain combines TRBV12-3 or TRBV12-4 with TRBJ2-5; D might be TRBD1 (6 bases). Deletions cut 4 bases from V and 0 bases from J, with 18 bases between. The CDR3 sequence is 17 residues long. The CDR3 sequence is CASSSSQGPWYQETQYF. CDR3 nucleotide sequence: TGTGCCAGCAGTTCCTCCCAGGGGCCCTGGTACCAAGAGACCCAGTACTTC.

The table lists this clonotype with many counts. CDR3 bases: TGCAGTGGACGGGCGGGCCACAATGAGCAGTTCTTC. Protein sequence: CSGRAGHNEQFF. The rearrangement joins TRBV20-1 to TRBJ2-1; tentatively, D is TRBD2 (5 bases). Per the germline V gene, CDR1 is DFQATT and CDR2 is SNEGSKA (reference sequence). The CDR3 spans 12 residues. Trimming took off 7 bases at V and 5 bases at J, with 12 bases between the two ends.